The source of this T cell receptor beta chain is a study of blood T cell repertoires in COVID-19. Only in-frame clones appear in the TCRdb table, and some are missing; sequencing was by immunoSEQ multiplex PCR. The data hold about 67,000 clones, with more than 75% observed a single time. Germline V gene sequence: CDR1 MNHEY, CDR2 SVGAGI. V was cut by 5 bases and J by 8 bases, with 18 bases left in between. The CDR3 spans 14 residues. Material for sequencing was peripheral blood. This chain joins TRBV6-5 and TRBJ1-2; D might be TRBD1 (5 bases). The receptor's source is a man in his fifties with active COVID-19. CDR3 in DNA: TGTGCCAGCAGTACCTCAACAGGCCAGTGGGGCTACACCTTC. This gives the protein CASSTSTGQWGYTF.